Below, 19 T cell receptor beta chains from the same sample are listed, as sequenced in a study of memory CD4+ T cells and cytomegalovirus serostatus. The sort gate was single viable CD3+CD4+CD8-CD45RO+ cells for memory CD4+ T cells. Sequencing used immunoSEQ multiplex PCR; TCRdb keeps in-frame clones, though not all of them. This table has 84,000 or so clones, approximately 80% appearing once. The sample comprised memory CD4+ T cells from blood. These TCRs come from an adult in good health and CMV-seronegative.

The chain uses TRBV14 and TRBJ1-6; TRBD1 matches 7 bases. V dropped 1 base and J dropped 4; count of bases not matched to a gene: 13. Germline loops: CDR1 SGHDN, CDR2 FVKESK. The CDR3 spans 19 residues. The CDR3 nucleotides are TGTGCCAGCAGCCAAGGACGGCTAACGGGGACAGCTTATAATTCACCCCTCCACTTT. Its translation: CASSQGRLTGTAYNSPLHF.

The gene calls are TRBV6-6 and TRBJ2-7, with D possibly being TRBD1 (6 bases). The V and J ends lost 6 bases and 2 bases respectively, with 11 bases between them. The CDR3 extends over 13 amino acids. The germline V gene encodes CDR1 MNHNY and CDR2 SVGAGI (reference sequence). DNA of the CDR3: TGTGCCAGCAGGAACCAGGGGACCTACGAGCAGTACTTC. Protein product: CASRNQGTYEQYF.

This chain uses TRBV7-3 with TRBJ1-1; D unclear. The germline gives CDR1 SGHTA, CDR2 FQGTGA. V was pared by 0 bases and J by 5 bases, with 7 bases between. CDR3 size: 13 residues. The CDR3 DNA is TGTGCCAGCAGCTTAACGAGACTGACTGAAGCTTTCTTT. It translates to CASSLTRLTEAFF.

CDR3 in DNA: TGTGCCAGTAACGACCCTATCATGGGCTATGGCTACACCTTC. Protein sequence: CASNDPIMGYGYTF. This chain joins TRBV19 and TRBJ1-2; no definite D call. Between the trimmed V and J ends, which lost 7 bases and 4 bases, there was a span of 16 bases. This CDR3 spans 14 amino acids. Germline CDR1 reads LNHDA; CDR2 reads SQIVND (reference sequence).

This clone was counted between two and nine times. CDR3 DNA: TGTGCCAGCAGCTTTACAGGGGTTTCTGAAGCTTTCTTT. Translation gives CASSFTGVSEAFF. The V call is TRBV7-2, the J call TRBJ1-1; the match to TRBD1 covers 7 bases. CDR1 is SGHTA, CDR2 FQGNSA, per germline. With 3 bases clipped from V and 6 bases from J, the junction kept 4 bases outside the gene matches. The CDR3 has 13 amino acids.

The genes are TRBV6-1 and TRBJ2-3; D is unresolved. V was trimmed by 7 bases and J by 0 bases, leaving 14 bases between them. The V gene's germline CDR1 is MNHNS and CDR2 SASEGT. This CDR3 spans 15 amino acids. CDR3 nucleotide sequence: TGTGCCAGCACCCCGTTCATTGCTAGCACAGATACGCAGTATTTT. It translates to CASTPFIASTDTQYF.

V is TRBV21-1 and J is TRBJ1-6; TRBD1 is taken as the D call from the table, unchecked against the DNA. TRBV21-1 is annotated as a pseudogene. The CDR3 consists of 17 residues. This CDR3 is CASSKGSGGRWISPLHF. The CDR3 DNA sequence: TGTGCCAGCAGCAAAGGATCAGGGGGTAGATGGATTTCACCCCTCCACTTT.

The chain links TRBV5-4 to TRBJ2-1; 8 bases line up with TRBD1. This CDR3 spans 15 amino acids. V gave up 5 bases and J gave up 5 bases; unmatched junction bases: 9. Looked up from germline, CDR1 is SGHNT and CDR2 is YYREEE (reference sequence). CDR3 sequence reads: CASRLDRALDNEQFF. The CDR3 bases are TGTGCCAGCAGGCTGGACAGGGCGCTAGACAATGAGCAGTTCTTC.

A remark on this clone: Other nucleotide sequences in the sample specify the same CDR3. The genes are TRBV18 and TRBJ1-1; TRBD1 aligns across 8 bases. The CDR3 runs 13 residues. V lost 6 bases, J lost 8 bases, and 8 bases stayed unmatched. Germline CDR1 is KGHSH and CDR2 is LQKENI. The DNA of the CDR3 is TGTGCCAGCTCGCCGACAGGGGCGTCGGAAGCTTTCTTT. This codes for CASSPTGASEAFF. The whole variable domain, filled in from reference TRBV18 and TRBJ1-1, reads NAGVMQNPRHLVRRRGQEARLRCSPMKGHSHVYWYRQLPEEGLKFMVYLQKENIIDESGMPKERFSAEFPKEGPSILRIQQVVRGDSAAYFCASSPTGASEAFFGQGTRLTVV.

The chain has TRBV9 and TRBJ2-1, with 8 bases aligning to TRBD2. This CDR3 spans 16 amino acids. Germline V CDR1 and CDR2: SGDLS, YYNGEE. Germline trimming cut 0 bases from V and 1 base from J; bases unmatched to any gene: 3. DNA for the CDR3: TGTGCCAGCAGCGTAGTAGCGGGGCTTTCCTACAATGAGCAGTTCTTC. This sequence encodes CASSVVAGLSYNEQFF.

The genes are TRBV19 and TRBJ2-7; 7 nucleotides match TRBD2. Germline-derived CDR1 and CDR2 are LNHDA and SQIVND (reference sequence). The CDR3 contains 15 residues. V gave up 4 bases and J gave up 5 bases; unmatched junction bases: 11. The CDR3 protein is CASSTSRGVLHEQYF. In nucleotides, the CDR3 is TGTGCCAGTAGTACCAGTCGGGGGGTTCTCCACGAGCAGTACTTC.

The V gene is TRBV7-8, the J gene TRBJ2-1; 7 bases align to TRBD2. The CDR3 totals 15 residues. Germline values: CDR1 SGHVS, CDR2 FQNEAQ. Trimming cost V 3 bases and J 7 bases; bases outside gene matches: 9. CDR3 coding DNA: TGTGCCAGCAGCTTGTCGGTTCTTAGCGGGAATGAGCAGTTCTTC. It is translated as CASSLSVLSGNEQFF.

This clone was picked up one time. The V and J genes are TRBV6-1 and TRBJ2-2; D is possibly TRBD1 (6 bases). The CDR3 runs to 16 residues. Per the germline V gene, CDR1 is MNHNS and CDR2 is SASEGT. Trimming stripped 2 bases from V and 6 bases from J, with 16 bases between. The CDR3 DNA follows: TGTGCCAGCAGTGAATTGGGCAGGGGTGGTTCCGGGGAGCTGTTTTTT. This translates into CASSELGRGGSGELFF.

This clone showed up just once. This chain's CDR3 is CASSQDSRGLMNTEAFF. In DNA, the CDR3 is TGCGCCAGCAGCCAAGATAGTAGGGGTCTCATGAACACTGAAGCTTTCTTT. This chain joins TRBV4-1 and TRBJ1-1; weak D call: TRBD1 (5 bases). The germline V gene encodes CDR1 MGHRA and CDR2 YSYEKL. V lost 0 bases to trimming and J lost 0 bases, with 14 bases between them. The CDR3 extends over 17 amino acids.

The chain has TRBV27 and TRBJ1-2; 8 nucleotides match TRBD1. The V gene end was trimmed by 4 bases and the J gene end by 8 bases; junction bases not matched to a gene: 6. Germline assignment: CDR1 MNHEY and CDR2 SMNVEV (reference sequence). The CDR3 consists of 13 residues. The DNA for the CDR3 is TGTGCCAGCAGTTCAGGGGGCGGTAGAGGCTACACCTTC. It specifies CASSSGGGRGYTF.

This chain connects TRBV11-2 to TRBJ1-4; D might be TRBD1 (5 bases). Deletions cut 2 bases from V and 7 bases from J, with 17 bases between. The CDR3 runs 16 residues. Germline V gene sequence: CDR1 SGHAT, CDR2 FQNNGV. The CDR3 protein is CASSLTTGTTSEKLFF. The CDR3 region has the DNA TGTGCCAGCAGCTTAACCACCGGGACTACGAGTGAAAAACTGTTTTTT.

This clone has just a few counts. The rearrangement joins TRBV6-1 to TRBJ2-7; D is possibly TRBD1 (5 bases). V was pared by 4 bases and J by 2 bases, with 9 bases between. This CDR3 contains 13 residues. Looked up from germline, CDR1 is MNHNS and CDR2 is SASEGT. CDR3 nucleotides: TGTGCCAGCAGTGTGGCCAGGGCCTACGAGCAGTACTTC. This encodes CASSVARAYEQYF.

The chain uses TRBV9 and TRBJ1-3; D is ambiguous. The CDR3 totals 16 residues. Germline V gene lookup returns CDR1 SGDLS and CDR2 YYNGEE. V lost 3 bases, J lost 1 base, and 14 bases lay in between. The CDR3 loop reads CASSARPLSSGNTIYF. The CDR3 nucleotides are TGTGCCAGCAGCGCCCGGCCCCTCAGTTCTGGAAACACCATATATTTT.

The CDR3 DNA sequence: TGCGCCAGCAGCTTGGCGTCAGGGGGCGTAGAGACCCAGTACTTC. Translation gives CASSLASGGVETQYF. The chain couples TRBV5-1 to TRBJ2-5; 8 bases align to TRBD1. CDR3 length equals 15 residues. Germline V lookup: CDR1 SGHRS, CDR2 YFSETQ. Trimming took 0 bases from V and 4 from J; bases not matched to a gene: 5.